Below, 17 T cell receptor beta chains from the same sample are listed, as sequenced in a study of a mutant IDH1 vaccine in newly diagnosed glioma. Using immunoSEQ multiplex PCR, the repertoire was profiled, and TCRdb retains in-frame clones only, with some absent. This table holds tens of thousands of clones, 90% to 95% found once. Their antigens are not known. Time point noted: week 5, during vaccination. Each dose delivered 300 ug of mutant IDH1 20-mer peptide subcutaneously with imiquimod. Sequenced material: PBMCs, taken from a glioma patient whose treatment included an IDH1 peptide vaccine. The source of these receptors is a woman aged 45-65 years with glioma.

V gene TRBV20-1 combines with J gene TRBJ1-5; D not resolved. Looked up from germline, CDR1 is DFQATT and CDR2 is SNEGSKA (reference sequence). Trimming shortened V by 7 bases and J by 0 bases, and 4 bases separated the two germline ends. This CDR3 contains 11 residues. CDR3 nucleotides: TGCAGTGTGGGTAGCAATCAGCCCCAGCATTTT. Translation: CSVGSNQPQHF.

The chain combines TRBV4-1 with TRBJ2-7, with 8 bases identical to TRBD1. The CDR3 totals 15 residues. V trimming: 3 bases; J trimming: 3 bases; junction bases outside the gene matches: 7. Germline assignment: CDR1 MGHRA and CDR2 YSYEKL. This CDR3 is CASSHPQGAHYEQYF. The CDR3 DNA follows: TGCGCCAGCAGCCACCCTCAGGGGGCCCACTACGAGCAGTACTTC.

The chain joins TRBV28 to TRBJ2-7, with D hard to call. The CDR3 is 12 amino acids. V lost 3 bases to trimming and J lost 9 bases, with 12 bases between them. In germline, CDR1 is MDHEN, CDR2 SYDVKM. The chain's CDR3 is CASSFSELGQYF. In DNA, the CDR3 is TGTGCCAGCAGTTTTTCCGAGTTGGGGCAGTACTTC.

This rearrangement joins TRBV19 to TRBJ1-4, with TRBD1 matching over 9 bases. CDR3 length: 14 amino acids. J lost 4 bases, V lost 8 bases, and 5 bases had no gene match. Looked up from germline, CDR1 is LNHDA and CDR2 is SQIVND (reference sequence). CDR3: CASATGGVNEKLFF. CDR3 in DNA: TGTGCCAGTGCCACAGGGGGCGTTAATGAAAAACTGTTTTTT.

The chain employs TRBV19 and TRBJ2-1; no clear D. Trimming removed 0 bases at V and 7 bases at J, with 13 bases between. Germline CDR1 reads LNHDA; CDR2 reads SQIVND (reference sequence). The CDR3 is made up of 15 amino acids. CDR3 loop: CASSIDLPVRNEQFF. CDR3 sequence (DNA): TGTGCCAGTAGTATAGATCTACCAGTTCGGAATGAGCAGTTCTTC.

The rearrangement uses TRBV5-4 and TRBJ2-2; TRBD1 is a possible D gene (5 bases). Trimming removed 0 bases from V and 3 bases from J, with 9 bases in between. The CDR3 runs 15 residues. Germline assignment: CDR1 SGHNT and CDR2 YYREEE (reference sequence). CDR3 nucleotide sequence: TGTGCCAGCAGCTTGGGCCCAGGGTACACCGGGGAGCTGTTTTTT. This codes for CASSLGPGYTGELFF.

The gene calls are TRBV29-1 and TRBJ2-5, with 7 bases matching TRBD1. Unmatched junction bases numbered 7, after V lost 7 bases and J lost 2 bases. The CDR3 is 13 residues long. Germline values: CDR1 SQVTM, CDR2 ANQGSEA. As DNA, the CDR3 is TGCAGCGCAGAGAAGACAGGGCAAGAGACCCAGTACTTC. Amino acids: CSAEKTGQETQYF.

This chain connects TRBV20-1 to TRBJ2-7; D ambiguous. The germline gives CDR1 DFQATT, CDR2 SNEGSKA (reference sequence). V lost 3 bases, J lost 4 bases, and 7 bases lay in between. The CDR3 spans 11 residues. CDR3 amino acids: CSASVGYEQYF. The DNA of the CDR3 is TGCAGTGCTAGTGTTGGTTACGAGCAGTACTTC.

This sequence joins TRBV10-3 and TRBJ2-5, with TRBD2 matching over 9 bases. Germline lookup yields CDR1 ENHRY and CDR2 SYGVKD. Unmatched junction bases numbered 2, after V lost 6 bases and J lost 3 bases. This CDR3 contains 13 residues. The CDR3 region is CAIRLAGEETQYF. CDR3 sequence (DNA): TGTGCCATCAGATTAGCGGGGGAAGAGACCCAGTACTTC.

The chain combines TRBV7-9 with TRBJ2-7, with 8 bases matching TRBD2. V trimming: 5 bases; J trimming: 3 bases; junction bases outside the gene matches: 6. In germline, CDR1 is SEHNR, CDR2 FQNEAQ (reference sequence). The CDR3 extends over 14 amino acids. CDR3 in DNA: TGTGCCAGCAGCCCCCAAACTAGCGGCTACGAGCAGTACTTC. This translates into CASSPQTSGYEQYF.

The genes are TRBV10-1 and TRBJ2-1, with D perhaps TRBD2 (6 bases). Trimming left V 0 bases short and J 0 bases short, with 12 bases between. Germline V gene sequence: CDR1 WNHNN, CDR2 SYGVQD (reference sequence). The CDR3 consists of 17 residues. Here the CDR3 DNA reads TGCGCCAGCAGTGAGTCGATAGCGGCGAGCTCCTACAATGAGCAGTTCTTC. This gives the protein CASSESIAASSYNEQFF.

The chain recombines TRBV10-1 with TRBJ1-1; 7 bases line up with TRBD1. From germline, CDR1 is WNHNN and CDR2 SYGVQD (reference sequence). J lost 5 bases, V lost 5 bases, and 5 bases had no gene match. The CDR3 extends over 13 amino acids. The CDR3 loop reads CASSPQGGTEAFF. The CDR3 DNA is TGCGCCAGCAGTCCCCAGGGGGGAACTGAAGCTTTCTTT.

CDR3 coding DNA: TGTGCCAGCACCACCGGGGGCACTGAAGCTTTCTTT. Translation: CASTTGGTEAFF. The chain joins TRBV6-5 to TRBJ1-1; D is perhaps TRBD1 (5 bases). V was pared by 7 bases and J by 4 bases, with 10 bases between. Germline-derived CDR1 and CDR2 are MNHEY and SVGAGI. This CDR3 has 12 residues.

This chain's CDR3 is CASSRLYEQYF. DNA for the CDR3: TGTGCCAGCAGCCGTCTCTACGAGCAGTACTTC. The chain uses TRBV6-5 and TRBJ2-7; D is undetermined. This CDR3 contains 11 residues. Germline V gene data show CDR1 as MNHEY and CDR2 as SVGAGI. Trimming removed 6 bases at V and 3 bases at J, with 6 bases between.

CDR3 sequence (DNA): TGTGCCAGCAGCGTGACTAGCGGGGGCCAAGAGACCCAGTACTTC. It yields the protein CASSVTSGGQETQYF. This chain connects TRBV9 to TRBJ2-5; 12 bases map to TRBD2. This CDR3 has 15 residues. Germline CDR1 is SGDLS and CDR2 is YYNGEE. The ends lost 2 bases at V and 1 base at J; junction bases unmatched: 0.

The chain employs TRBV5-1 and TRBJ2-2; D is tentatively TRBD1 or TRBD2 (5 bases each). Trimming cost V 4 bases and J 2 bases, with 15 bases left between them. The length of the CDR3 is 16 residues. Germline CDR1 is SGHRS and CDR2 is YFSETQ. CDR3 in amino acids: CASSGTGIANTGELFF. The CDR3 DNA reads as TGCGCCAGCAGCGGGACCGGAATCGCCAACACCGGGGAGCTGTTTTTT.

The genes are TRBV28 and TRBJ1-2, with D unclear. The germline V gene encodes CDR1 MDHEN and CDR2 SYDVKM. V was trimmed by 6 bases and J by 5 bases, leaving 4 bases between them. This CDR3 is 10 amino acids long. CDR3 amino acids: CASSGYGYTF. The DNA of the CDR3 is TGTGCCAGCAGCGGTTATGGCTACACCTTC.